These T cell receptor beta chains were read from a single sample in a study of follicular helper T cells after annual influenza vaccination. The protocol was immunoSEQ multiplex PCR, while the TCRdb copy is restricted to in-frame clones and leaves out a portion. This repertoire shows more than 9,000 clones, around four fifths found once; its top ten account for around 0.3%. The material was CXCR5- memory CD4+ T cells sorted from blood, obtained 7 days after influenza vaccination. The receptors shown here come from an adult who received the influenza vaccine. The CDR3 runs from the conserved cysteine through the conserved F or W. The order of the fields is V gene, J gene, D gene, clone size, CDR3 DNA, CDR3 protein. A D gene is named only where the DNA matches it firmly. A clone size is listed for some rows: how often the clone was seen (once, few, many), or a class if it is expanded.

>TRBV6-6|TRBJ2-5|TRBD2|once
TGTGCCAGCAACCGAGCGGGGGGGTTTCAAGAGACCCAGTACTTC
CASNRAGGFQETQYF
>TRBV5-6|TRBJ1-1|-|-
TGTGCCAGCAGCTTGCCCGCGGGCACTGAAGCTTTCTTT
CASSLPAGTEAFF
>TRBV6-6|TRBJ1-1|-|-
TGTGCCAGCAGTTACTCGGAGGTACTCACTGAAGCTTTCTTT
CASSYSEVLTEAFF
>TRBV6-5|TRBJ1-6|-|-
TGTGCCAGCAGTTACTCGACATCGTATAATTCACCCCTCCACTTT
CASSYSTSYNSPLHF
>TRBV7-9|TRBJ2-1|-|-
TGTGCCAGCAGCCTATCCTCAAATGAGCAGTTCTTC
CASSLSSNEQFF
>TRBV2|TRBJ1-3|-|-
TGTGCCAGCAGATGGAACAGGGCCTACTCTGGAAACACCATATATTTT
CASRWNRAYSGNTIYF
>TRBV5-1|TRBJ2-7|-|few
TGCGCCAGCAGCTTCCTTAGCGGAGCCCCCACCTACGAGCAGTACTTC
CASSFLSGAPTYEQYF
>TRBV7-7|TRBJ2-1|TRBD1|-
TGTGCCAGCAGCCAAACAGGGGTACTGGGGCAGTTCTTC
CASSQTGVLGQFF
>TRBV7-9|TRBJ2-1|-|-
TGTGCCAGCAGCTTGTTGACAAGGAGCTCCTACAATGAGCAGTTCTTC
CASSLLTRSSYNEQFF
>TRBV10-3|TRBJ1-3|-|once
TGTGCCATCAGAGAAGCGGTCTCTGGAAACACCATATATTTT
CAIREAVSGNTIYF
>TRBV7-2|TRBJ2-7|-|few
TGTGCCAGCAGCTTAGGCAGAACCTACGAGCAGTACTTC
CASSLGRTYEQYF
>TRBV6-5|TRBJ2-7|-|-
TGTGCCAGCAGTTACCTGGGGACACCGCTTGCCGAGCAGTACTTC
CASSYLGTPLAEQYF
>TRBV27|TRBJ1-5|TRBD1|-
TGTGCCAGCAGTCTCATATGGACAGGGGTGGGCGATCAGCCCCAGCATTTT
CASSLIWTGVGDQPQHF
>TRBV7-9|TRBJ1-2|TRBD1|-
TGTGCCAGCAGCCGGGGGACAGGGTGGAGTATTGGCTACACCTTC
CASSRGTGWSIGYTF
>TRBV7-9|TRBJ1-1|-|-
TGTGCCAGCAGCTCACGTTGGGGTCGGACTGAAGCTTTCTTT
CASSSRWGRTEAFF
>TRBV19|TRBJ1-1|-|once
TGTGCCAGTAGTATAGGGGGCACTATTAACACTGAAGCTTTCTTT
CASSIGGTINTEAFF
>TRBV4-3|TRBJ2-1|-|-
TGCGCCAGCAGCCAAGATAGAAGCGCATCCTACAATGAGCAGTTCTTC
CASSQDRSASYNEQFF
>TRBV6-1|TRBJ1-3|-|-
TGTGCCAGCAAGGACACGAGCTCTGGAAACACCATATATTTT
CASKDTSSGNTIYF
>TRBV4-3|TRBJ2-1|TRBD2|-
TGCGCCAGCAGCCAAGTGGGCGGGGGGGTTTACTATGAGCAGTTCTTC
CASSQVGGGVYYEQFF
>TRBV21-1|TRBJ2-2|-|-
TGTGCCACAAAACAGGGGAACACCGGGGAGCTGTTTTTT
CATKQGNTGELFF
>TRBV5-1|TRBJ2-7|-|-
TGCGCCAGCAGCTTGGTCGCAGGGCCCAAGTACGAGCAGTACTTC
CASSLVAGPKYEQYF
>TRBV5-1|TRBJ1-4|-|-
TGCGCCAGCAGCCGACTCGGACAGACTGCTAATGAAAAACTGTTTTTT
CASSRLGQTANEKLFF
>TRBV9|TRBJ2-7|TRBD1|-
TGTGCCAGCAGCCCCCGACAGGGTGCTCGGGAGCAGTACTTC
CASSPRQGAREQYF
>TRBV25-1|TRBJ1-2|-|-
TGTGCCAGCAGTGACGGGGGGATGGGGGGAAACTATGGCTACACCTTC
CASSDGGMGGNYGYTF
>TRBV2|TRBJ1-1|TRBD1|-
TGTGCCGCAGACAGGGGTATAACTGAAGCTTTCTTT
CAADRGITEAFF
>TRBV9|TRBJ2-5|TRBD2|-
TGTGCCAGCAGCGTTTCCGGGACTAGCGGGTTGCAGACCCAGTACTTC
CASSVSGTSGLQTQYF
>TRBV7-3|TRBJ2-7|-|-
TGTGCCAGCAGCTTGGTTCGGGGGAACTACGAGCAGTACTTC
CASSLVRGNYEQYF
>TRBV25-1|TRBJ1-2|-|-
TGTGCCAGCGCCCCCGCGGCGGGGCGTTATGGCTACACCTTC
CASAPAAGRYGYTF
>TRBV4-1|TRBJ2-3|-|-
TGCGCCAGCAGCCACGCCAGGGGATACCGGGACAAAGATTACGATACGCAGTATTTT
CASSHARGYRDKDYDTQYF
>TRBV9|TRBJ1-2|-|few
TGTGCCAGCAGCCAAAGTTCCTATGGCTACACCTTC
CASSQSSYGYTF
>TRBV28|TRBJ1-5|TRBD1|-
TGTGCCAGCACGGGACAGGGGGCGTCTCAGCCCCAGCATTTT
CASTGQGASQPQHF
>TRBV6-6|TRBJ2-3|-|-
TGTGCCAGCAGTCCCAACCGCGGGACCATTACAGATACGCAGTATTTT
CASSPNRGTITDTQYF
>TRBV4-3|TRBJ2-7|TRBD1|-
TGCGCCAGCAGCCACCGACAGGGGGGAGCCTACGAGCAGTACTTC
CASSHRQGGAYEQYF
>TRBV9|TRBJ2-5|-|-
TGTGCCAGCAGGGTCCTTGGTCGGGGGCCAGAGACCCAGTACTTC
CASRVLGRGPETQYF
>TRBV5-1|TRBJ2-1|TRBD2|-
TGCGCCAGCAGCTCCGCCGGGACTAGCGGGGTGAATGAGCAGTTCTTC
CASSSAGTSGVNEQFF
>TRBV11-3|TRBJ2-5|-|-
TGTGCCAGCAGCTTAGTTGAACGGGAGACCCAGTACTTC
CASSLVERETQYF
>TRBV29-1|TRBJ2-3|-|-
TGCAGCGTTGATAGGGGACGGGCAGATACGCAGTATTTT
CSVDRGRADTQYF
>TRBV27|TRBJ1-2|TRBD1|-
TGTGCCAGCAGTTCCGCGGGACAGGGTCGTAATGGCTACACCTTC
CASSSAGQGRNGYTF
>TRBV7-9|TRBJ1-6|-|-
TGTGCCAGCAGCTCGGGACTTTCCTATAATTCACCCCTCCACTTT
CASSSGLSYNSPLHF
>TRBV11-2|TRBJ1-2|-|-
TGTGCCAGCAGACACTCCCGGACCTATGGCTACACCTTC
CASRHSRTYGYTF
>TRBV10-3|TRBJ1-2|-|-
TGTGCCATCAGTGGTTTACAGGCCGCCCTAGGAGATAATAACTATGGCTACACCTTC
CAISGLQAALGDNNYGYTF
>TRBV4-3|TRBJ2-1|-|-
TGCGCCAGCAGCCAAGAACTAGCCAACAATGAGCAGTTCTTC
CASSQELANNEQFF
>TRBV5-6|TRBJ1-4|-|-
TGTGCCAGCAGCACATCCCCCGGACCCTCCCGAGGGGAAAAACTGTTTTTT
CASSTSPGPSRGEKLFF
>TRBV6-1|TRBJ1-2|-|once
TGTGCCAGCAGTGTCGGTAATAGACCTAACTATGGCTACACCTTC
CASSVGNRPNYGYTF
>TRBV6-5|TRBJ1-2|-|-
TGTGCCAGCAGTTACAGGGGGGGTGGCTACACCTTC
CASSYRGGGYTF
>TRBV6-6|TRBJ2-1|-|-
TGTGCCAGCAGTTCAAGCCCCTTCCTCTTACCCGATGAGCAGTTCTTC
CASSSSPFLLPDEQFF
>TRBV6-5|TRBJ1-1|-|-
TGTGCCAGCTCATATACTCGACAGATGAACACTGAAGCTTTCTTT
CASSYTRQMNTEAFF
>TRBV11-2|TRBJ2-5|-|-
TGTGCCAGCAGCCGGAGCGGCCAGGGTGGTATACAAGAGACCCAGTACTTC
CASSRSGQGGIQETQYF
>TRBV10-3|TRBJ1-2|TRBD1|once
TGTGCCATCACCGGCCATGGGACAGCGGATGGCTACACCTTC
CAITGHGTADGYTF